This TCR beta chain originates from a study of cytomegalovirus exposure and HLA in healthy donors. In germline, CDR1 is SGHTA, CDR2 FQGNSA. V gave up 7 bases and J gave up 1 base, with 13 bases separating them. The CDR3 is 14 residues long. 60 Vbeta and 13 Jbeta primers were used in PCR. Here immunoSEQ multiplex PCR was the method, and the copy in TCRdb shows in-frame clones only, minus some. The profile shows under 110,000 clones, roughly four fifths of them singletons. Sequenced sample: PBMCs. This clonotype was sampled from a man aged 50 to 59 in good health and CMV-seronegative. This chain links TRBV7-2 with TRBJ2-5; D ambiguous. The CDR3, as DNA: TGTGCCAGCATTCCGCAGGCTTCCCAAGAGACCCAGTACTTC. Amino acids: CASIPQASQETQYF.